This T cell receptor (beta chain) was recorded in a study of Tregs in tolerant kidney transplant recipients. Study details: FACS sorting followed an approximately 6-day coculture of CFSE-labeled recipient PBMCs with irradiated graft donor PBMCs. Study findings and constraints: Biological reproducibility was not directly addressed, but technical replication error appeared minimal. The most relevant donor-specific Treg TCRbeta repertoire apparently came from expansion with activated donor B cells.

TCRdb's table, derived via immunoSEQ multiplex PCR, lists solely in-frame clones and lacks some. The repertoire consists of roughly 4,900 clones, with approximately 40% occurring once and the leading ten covering 6%. Turning to this clone: Its target is unknown. Sequence at one end of the junction differs from germline and may be a read error.

The sample consisted of CD8+ T cells from blood cultured with allogeneic cells. The origin of this receptor is a human donor in good health.

For the CDR3, the DNA is TGCGCCAGCAGCTCCGGACAGATTTATGGCTACACCTTC. Its protein is CASSSGQIYGYTF. The J gene is TRBJ1-2, the V gene TRBV7-9; maybe TRBD1 (6 bases). This CDR3 is built from 13 residues. Per germline, CDR1 SEHNR and CDR2 FQNEAQ (reference sequence).